These T cell receptor beta chains were read from a single sample in a study of shared clonotypes between healthy human individuals. The table came from immunoSEQ multiplex PCR; TCRdb's copy has only in-frame clones and leaves some out. The sample has some 1 million clones, 75% seen once; the top ten hold 1.5%. The sequenced sample was memory CD4+ T cells sorted from blood. These receptors were collected from a man younger than 35 in good health. Each CDR3 is given with its conserved first and last residue. Fields, in order: V gene, clone size, J gene, D gene, CDR3 protein, CDR3 DNA. D genes are given only for firm matches. Only part of the rows carry a size: once, few, many, or a class if the clone is expanded.

v_call: TRBV18
clone_size: NA
j_call: TRBJ2-3
d_call: NA
cdr3_aa: CASSPPTNTDTQYF
cdr3_nt: TGTGCCAGCTCACCACCAACCAACACAGATACGCAGTATTTT

v_call: TRBV30
clone_size: NA
j_call: TRBJ2-5
d_call: NA
cdr3_aa: CAWSESETQYF
cdr3_nt: TGTGCCTGGAGTGAGTCGGAGACCCAGTACTTC

v_call: TRBV29-1
clone_size: NA
j_call: TRBJ2-1
d_call: NA
cdr3_aa: CSVDGRGGVIEQFF
cdr3_nt: TGCAGCGTTGACGGGCGTGGCGGGGTGATTGAGCAGTTCTTC

v_call: TRBV5-1
clone_size: NA
j_call: TRBJ2-2
d_call: NA
cdr3_aa: CASSSLQVAGELFF
cdr3_nt: TGCGCCAGCAGCTCGCTCCAAGTCGCCGGGGAGCTGTTTTTT

v_call: TRBV7-2
clone_size: NA
j_call: TRBJ2-1
d_call: NA
cdr3_aa: CASSTRDAGNEQFF
cdr3_nt: TGTGCCAGCAGCACCCGGGACGCCGGAAATGAGCAGTTCTTC

v_call: TRBV5-1
clone_size: NA
j_call: TRBJ1-6
d_call: TRBD1
cdr3_aa: CASSSNLPGQGNSPLHF
cdr3_nt: TGCGCCAGCAGCTCCAACCTTCCGGGACAGGGGAATTCACCCCTCCACTTT

v_call: TRBV6-1
clone_size: NA
j_call: TRBJ2-4
d_call: TRBD1
cdr3_aa: CASSRGTGVKNIQYF
cdr3_nt: TGTGCCAGCAGCAGGGGGACAGGGGTCAAAAACATTCAGTACTTC

v_call: TRBV7-3
clone_size: NA
j_call: TRBJ2-3
d_call: NA
cdr3_aa: CASSARLGDTQYF
cdr3_nt: TGTGCCAGCAGCGCCCGTCTCGGGGATACGCAGTATTTT

v_call: TRBV6-1
clone_size: NA
j_call: TRBJ1-5
d_call: NA
cdr3_aa: CASSARFDQPQHF
cdr3_nt: TGTGCCAGCAGTGCTCGATTCGATCAGCCCCAGCATTTT

v_call: TRBV6-5
clone_size: NA
j_call: TRBJ1-1
d_call: NA
cdr3_aa: CASSYTGTGEAFF
cdr3_nt: TGTGCCAGCAGTTACACCGGTACAGGGGAAGCTTTCTTT

v_call: TRBV30
clone_size: few
j_call: TRBJ1-1
d_call: NA
cdr3_aa: CAWRPRTEAFF
cdr3_nt: TGTGCCTGGAGGCCCCGGACTGAAGCTTTCTTT

v_call: TRBV11-3
clone_size: NA
j_call: TRBJ2-3
d_call: TRBD2
cdr3_aa: CASSLASGADTRYF
cdr3_nt: TGTGCCAGCAGCTTAGCCAGCGGGGCAGATACGCGGTATTTT

v_call: TRBV5-6
clone_size: NA
j_call: TRBJ2-5
d_call: TRBD2
cdr3_aa: CASSISGTKETQYF
cdr3_nt: TGTGCCAGCAGTATCTCCGGGACTAAAGAGACCCAGTACTTC

v_call: TRBV30
clone_size: NA
j_call: TRBJ1-1
d_call: TRBD1
cdr3_aa: CAWSVGTGGYTEAFF
cdr3_nt: TGTGCCTGGAGTGTCGGGACAGGAGGATATACTGAAGCTTTCTTT

v_call: TRBV28
clone_size: NA
j_call: TRBJ2-2
d_call: NA
cdr3_aa: CASTPRGSGELFF
cdr3_nt: TGTGCCAGCACCCCTCGCGGGTCCGGGGAGCTGTTTTTT

v_call: TRBV7-6
clone_size: NA
j_call: TRBJ2-3
d_call: TRBD2
cdr3_aa: CASSLEGGGGTDTQYF
cdr3_nt: TGTGCCAGCAGCTTAGAGGGCGGGGGAGGCACAGATACGCAGTATTTT

v_call: TRBV4-1
clone_size: few
j_call: TRBJ2-4
d_call: NA
cdr3_aa: CASSRGGQRDIQYF
cdr3_nt: TGCGCCAGCAGCCGAGGGGGACAAAGAGACATTCAGTACTTC

v_call: TRBV4-1
clone_size: NA
j_call: TRBJ2-3
d_call: NA
cdr3_aa: CASSQVLYADTQYF
cdr3_nt: TGCGCCAGCAGCCAAGTCCTGTACGCAGATACGCAGTATTTT

v_call: TRBV27
clone_size: few
j_call: TRBJ1-3
d_call: NA
cdr3_aa: CASSLYPGGSSGNTIYF
cdr3_nt: TGTGCCAGCAGTTTATACCCCGGCGGGAGCTCTGGAAACACCATATATTTT

v_call: TRBV10-2
clone_size: NA
j_call: TRBJ2-3
d_call: NA
cdr3_aa: CASSEPGVSTDTQYF
cdr3_nt: TGCGCCAGCAGTGAACCCGGGGTTAGCACAGATACGCAGTATTTT

v_call: TRBV28
clone_size: NA
j_call: TRBJ2-7
d_call: NA
cdr3_aa: CASSTQQVYEQYF
cdr3_nt: TGTGCCAGCAGTACCCAGCAAGTCTACGAGCAGTACTTC

v_call: TRBV11-3
clone_size: NA
j_call: TRBJ2-2
d_call: TRBD2
cdr3_aa: CASSAGTSGRVELFF
cdr3_nt: TGTGCCAGCAGCGCGGGGACTAGCGGGAGAGTCGAGCTGTTTTTT

v_call: TRBV28
clone_size: NA
j_call: TRBJ2-7
d_call: TRBD1
cdr3_aa: CASSPGGYEQYF
cdr3_nt: TGTGCCAGCAGTCCAGGGGGCTACGAGCAGTACTTC

v_call: TRBV19
clone_size: NA
j_call: TRBJ1-5
d_call: NA
cdr3_aa: CASSTNFPGKNYSNQPQHF
cdr3_nt: TGTGCCAGTAGTACGAACTTTCCGGGGAAAAATTATAGCAATCAGCCCCAGCATTTT

v_call: TRBV5-1
clone_size: NA
j_call: TRBJ2-7
d_call: TRBD2
cdr3_aa: CASRGDYLTYEQYF
cdr3_nt: TGCGCCAGCAGGGGGGACTATCTCACCTACGAGCAGTACTTC

v_call: TRBV15
clone_size: NA
j_call: TRBJ2-7
d_call: TRBD2
cdr3_aa: CATSRRTSGPFYEQYF
cdr3_nt: TGTGCCACCAGCAGACGGACTAGCGGGCCTTTCTACGAGCAGTACTTC

v_call: TRBV19
clone_size: few
j_call: TRBJ1-1
d_call: TRBD1
cdr3_aa: CASSFGQGRTEAFF
cdr3_nt: TGTGCCAGTAGTTTTGGACAGGGGCGGACTGAAGCTTTCTTT

v_call: TRBV4-3
clone_size: NA
j_call: TRBJ2-1
d_call: TRBD2
cdr3_aa: CASSQVALAGGHNEQFF
cdr3_nt: TGCGCCAGCAGCCAAGTAGCCCTAGCGGGAGGTCACAATGAGCAGTTCTTC

v_call: TRBV5-4
clone_size: NA
j_call: TRBJ1-4
d_call: NA
cdr3_aa: CASSLSSGGLDEKLFF
cdr3_nt: TGTGCCAGCAGCTTGAGTTCTGGGGGGCTCGATGAAAAACTGTTTTTT

v_call: TRBV7-2
clone_size: NA
j_call: TRBJ2-2
d_call: NA
cdr3_aa: CASSLDGIGELFF
cdr3_nt: TGTGCCAGCAGCTTAGATGGGATCGGGGAGCTGTTTTTT

v_call: TRBV18
clone_size: once
j_call: TRBJ1-1
d_call: NA
cdr3_aa: CASSPGTEAFF
cdr3_nt: TGTGCCAGCTCACCCGGGACTGAAGCTTTCTTT

v_call: TRBV2
clone_size: NA
j_call: TRBJ2-5
d_call: TRBD1
cdr3_aa: CASSVGQGQETQYF
cdr3_nt: TGTGCCAGCAGCGTAGGACAGGGACAAGAGACCCAGTACTTC

v_call: TRBV28
clone_size: NA
j_call: TRBJ2-6
d_call: NA
cdr3_aa: CASRTGANVLTF
cdr3_nt: TGTGCCAGCAGGACTGGGGCCAACGTCCTGACTTTC

v_call: TRBV7-2
clone_size: NA
j_call: TRBJ2-7
d_call: NA
cdr3_aa: CASSLTGYPASYEQYF
cdr3_nt: TGTGCCAGCAGCTTAACGGGATACCCTGCTTCCTACGAGCAGTACTTC

v_call: TRBV6-4
clone_size: NA
j_call: TRBJ2-3
d_call: NA
cdr3_aa: CASSPRGAEGQNTDTQYF
cdr3_nt: TGTGCCAGCAGCCCCCGGGGAGCGGAAGGGCAAAACACAGATACGCAGTATTTT

v_call: TRBV7-3
clone_size: NA
j_call: TRBJ1-6
d_call: NA
cdr3_aa: CASSLNRAFHNSPLHF
cdr3_nt: TGTGCCAGCAGCTTGAACCGGGCCTTTCATAATTCACCCCTCCACTTT